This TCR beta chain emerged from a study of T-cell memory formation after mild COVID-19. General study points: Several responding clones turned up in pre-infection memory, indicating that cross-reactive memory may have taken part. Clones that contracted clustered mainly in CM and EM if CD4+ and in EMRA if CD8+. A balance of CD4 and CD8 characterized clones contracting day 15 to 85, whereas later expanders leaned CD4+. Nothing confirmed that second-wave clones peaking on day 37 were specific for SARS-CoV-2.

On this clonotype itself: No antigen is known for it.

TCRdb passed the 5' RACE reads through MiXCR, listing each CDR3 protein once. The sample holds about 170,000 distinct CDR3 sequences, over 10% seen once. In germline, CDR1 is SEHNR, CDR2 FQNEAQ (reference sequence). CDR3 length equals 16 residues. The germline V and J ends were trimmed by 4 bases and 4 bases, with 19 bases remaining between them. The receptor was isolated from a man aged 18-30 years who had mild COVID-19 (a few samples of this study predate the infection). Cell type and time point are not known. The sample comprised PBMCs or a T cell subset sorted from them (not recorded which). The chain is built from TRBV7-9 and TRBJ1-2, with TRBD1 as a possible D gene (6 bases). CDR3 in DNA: TGTGCCAGCAGCTATGTAGCGGGGGCCGATTCCTATGGCTACACCTTC. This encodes CASSYVAGADSYGYTF.